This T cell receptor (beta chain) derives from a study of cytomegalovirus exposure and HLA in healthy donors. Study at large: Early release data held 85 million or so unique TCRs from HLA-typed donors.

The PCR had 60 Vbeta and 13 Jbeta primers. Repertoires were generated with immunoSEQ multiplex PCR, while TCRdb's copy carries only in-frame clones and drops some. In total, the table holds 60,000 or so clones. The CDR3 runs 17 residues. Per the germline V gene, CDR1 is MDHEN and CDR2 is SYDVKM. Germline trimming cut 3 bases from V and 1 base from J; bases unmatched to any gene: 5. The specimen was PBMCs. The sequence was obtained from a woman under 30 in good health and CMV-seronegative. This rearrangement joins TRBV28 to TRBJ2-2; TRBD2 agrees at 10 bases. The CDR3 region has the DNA TGTGCCAGCAGTTTGTGGACTAGCGGAGAGAACACCGGGGAGCTGTTTTTT. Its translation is CASSLWTSGENTGELFF.